The present entry profiles one T cell receptor beta chain with its context. Its antigen is unidentified. The data originate from a study of blood T cells in healthy people across ages. Samples had at least 7 million PBMCs isolated from them. CDR3 length: 15 residues. V lost 2 bases to trimming and J lost 2 bases, with 13 bases between them. Germline values: CDR1 DFQATT, CDR2 SNEGSKA (reference sequence). A J-beta primer mix and a sample-barcoded 5' primer were used in a second PCR of about 6 to 12 cycles. From the 5' RACE reads, TCRdb called clonotypes with MiXCR, one entry per CDR3 protein. The sample includes fewer than 900,000 distinct CDR3 sequences, more than 40% of them seen just once. Broader study findings: It was held that diversity estimates obtained from one million T cells represented underestimates.

The clonotype originates from an older woman in good health. This chain uses TRBV20-1 with TRBJ2-1, with TRBD2 as a possible D gene (6 bases). Material for sequencing was blood. CDR3 DNA sequence: TGCAGTGCTAGACCCCGCGGCGGGACCTACAATGAGCAGTTCTTC. Its translation: CSARPRGGTYNEQFF.